The TCR beta chain described here comes from a study of cytomegalovirus exposure and HLA in healthy donors. PCR amplification relied on 60 Vbeta primers (plus 13 Jbeta primers). Clones were read by immunoSEQ multiplex PCR, and TCRdb kept only the in-frame ones, dropping some. The sample lists approximately 110,000 clones, approximately 70% occurring once. The source of this sequence is a man between 25 and 39 years old in good health and CMV-seropositive. The sample taken for sequencing was PBMCs.

The CDR3: CASSISRGGSPYEQYF. Here the CDR3 DNA reads TGTGCCAGCAGCATCTCCCGGGGGGGGTCCCCCTACGAGCAGTACTTC. The V and J genes are TRBV7-6 and TRBJ2-7; 8 nucleotides match TRBD2. This CDR3 comprises 16 residues. Germline-derived CDR1 and CDR2 are SGHVS and FNYEAQ. V trimming: 5 bases; J trimming: 2 bases; junction bases outside the gene matches: 11.